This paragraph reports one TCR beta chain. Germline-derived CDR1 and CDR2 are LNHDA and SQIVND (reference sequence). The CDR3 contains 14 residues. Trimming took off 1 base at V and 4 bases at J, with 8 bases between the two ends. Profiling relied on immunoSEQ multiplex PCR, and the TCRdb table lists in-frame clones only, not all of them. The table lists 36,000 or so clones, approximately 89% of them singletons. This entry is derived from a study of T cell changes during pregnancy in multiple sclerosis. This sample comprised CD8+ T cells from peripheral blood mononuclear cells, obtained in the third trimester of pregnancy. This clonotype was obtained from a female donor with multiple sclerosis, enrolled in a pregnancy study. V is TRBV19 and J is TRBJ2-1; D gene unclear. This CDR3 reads CASSIGAMYNEQFF. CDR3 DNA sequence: TGTGCCAGTAGTATAGGGGCGATGTACAATGAGCAGTTCTTC.